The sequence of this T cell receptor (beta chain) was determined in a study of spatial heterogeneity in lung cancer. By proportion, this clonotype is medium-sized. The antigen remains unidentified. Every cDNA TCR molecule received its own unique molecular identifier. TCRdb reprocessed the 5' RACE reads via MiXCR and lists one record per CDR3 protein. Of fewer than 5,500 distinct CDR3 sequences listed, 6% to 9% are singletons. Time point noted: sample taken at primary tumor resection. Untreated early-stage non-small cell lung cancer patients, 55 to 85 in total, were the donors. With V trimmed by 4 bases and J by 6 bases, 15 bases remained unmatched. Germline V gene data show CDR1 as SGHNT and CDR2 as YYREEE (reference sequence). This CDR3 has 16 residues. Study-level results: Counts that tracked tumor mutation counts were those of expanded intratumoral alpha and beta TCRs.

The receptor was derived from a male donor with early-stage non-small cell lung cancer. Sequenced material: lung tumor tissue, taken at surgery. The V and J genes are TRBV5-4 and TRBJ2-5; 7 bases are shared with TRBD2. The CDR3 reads CASSRNHRGDSKTQYF. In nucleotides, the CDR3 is TGTGCCAGCAGCCGAAACCATCGGGGGGATTCAAAGACCCAGTACTTC.